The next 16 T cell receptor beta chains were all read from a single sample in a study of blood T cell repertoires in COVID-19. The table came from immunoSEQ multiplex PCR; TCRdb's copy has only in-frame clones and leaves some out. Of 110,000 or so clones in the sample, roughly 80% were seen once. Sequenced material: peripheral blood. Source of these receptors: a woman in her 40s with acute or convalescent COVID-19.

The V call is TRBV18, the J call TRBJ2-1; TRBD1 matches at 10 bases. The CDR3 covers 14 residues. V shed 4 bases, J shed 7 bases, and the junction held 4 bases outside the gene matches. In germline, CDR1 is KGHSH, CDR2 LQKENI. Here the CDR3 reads CASSQDRGVNEQFF. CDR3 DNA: TGTGCCAGCTCACAGGACAGGGGGGTTAATGAGCAGTTCTTC.

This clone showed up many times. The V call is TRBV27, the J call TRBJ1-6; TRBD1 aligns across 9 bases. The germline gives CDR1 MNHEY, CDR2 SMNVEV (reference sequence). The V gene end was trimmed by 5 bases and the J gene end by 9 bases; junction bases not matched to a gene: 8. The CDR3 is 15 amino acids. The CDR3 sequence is CASSVIGQGSSPLHF. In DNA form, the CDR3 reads TGTGCCAGCAGTGTCATCGGACAGGGGAGTTCACCCCTCCACTTT.

The CDR3 reads CASSPSEGNYGYTF. DNA for the CDR3: TGTGCCAGCAGCCCAAGCGAGGGAAACTATGGCTACACCTTC. The rearrangement joins TRBV9 to TRBJ1-2; D not certain. The length of the CDR3 is 14 residues. The germline gives CDR1 SGDLS, CDR2 YYNGEE. The V and J ends lost 4 bases and 2 bases respectively, with 12 bases between them. Drawing the rest from reference TRBV9 and TRBJ1-2, the complete variable domain is DSGVTQTPKHLITATGQRVTLRCSPRSGDLSVYWYQQSLDQGLQFLIQYYNGEERAKGNILERFSAQQFPDLHSELNLSSLELGDSALYFCASSPSEGNYGYTFGSGTRLTVV.

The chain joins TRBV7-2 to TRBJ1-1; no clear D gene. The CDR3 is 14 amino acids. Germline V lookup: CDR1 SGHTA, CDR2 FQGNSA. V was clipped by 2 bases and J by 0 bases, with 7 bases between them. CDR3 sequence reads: CASSLTLLNTEAFF. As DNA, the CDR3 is TGTGCCAGCAGCTTAACATTACTGAACACTGAAGCTTTCTTT.

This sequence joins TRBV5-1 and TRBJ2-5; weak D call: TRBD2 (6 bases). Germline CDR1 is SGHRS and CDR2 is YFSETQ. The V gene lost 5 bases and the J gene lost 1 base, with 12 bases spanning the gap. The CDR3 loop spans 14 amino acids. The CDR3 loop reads CASSPAGGQETQYF. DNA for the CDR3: TGCGCCAGCAGTCCCGCCGGGGGCCAAGAGACCCAGTACTTC. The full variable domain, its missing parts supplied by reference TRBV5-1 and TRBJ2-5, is KAGVTQTPRYLIKTRGQQVTLSCSPISGHRSVSWYQQTPGQGLQFLFEYFSETQRNKGNFPGRFSGRQFSNSRSEMNVSTLELGDSALYLCASSPAGGQETQYFGPGTRLLVL.

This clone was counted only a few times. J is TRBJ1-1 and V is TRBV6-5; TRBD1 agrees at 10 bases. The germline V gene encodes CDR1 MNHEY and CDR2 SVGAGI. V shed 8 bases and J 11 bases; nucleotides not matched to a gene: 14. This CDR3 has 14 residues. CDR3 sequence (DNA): TGTGCCAGCTTAGAGGGACAGGGGTTGTCGGGGGCTTTCTTT. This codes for CASLEGQGLSGAFF.

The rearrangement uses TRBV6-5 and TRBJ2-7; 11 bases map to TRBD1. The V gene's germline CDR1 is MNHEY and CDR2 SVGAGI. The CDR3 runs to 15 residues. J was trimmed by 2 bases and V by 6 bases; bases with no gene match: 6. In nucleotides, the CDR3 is TGTGCCAGCAGGTTCGGACAGGGGGCTACCTACGAGCAGTACTTC. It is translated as CASRFGQGATYEQYF.

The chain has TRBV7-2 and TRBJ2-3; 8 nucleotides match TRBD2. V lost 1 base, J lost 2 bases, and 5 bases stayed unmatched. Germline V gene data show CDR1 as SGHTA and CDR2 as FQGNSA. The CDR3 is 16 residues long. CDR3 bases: TGTGCCAGCAGCTTAGTGCGGGGGGCAAACACAGATACGCAGTATTTT. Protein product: CASSLVRGANTDTQYF.

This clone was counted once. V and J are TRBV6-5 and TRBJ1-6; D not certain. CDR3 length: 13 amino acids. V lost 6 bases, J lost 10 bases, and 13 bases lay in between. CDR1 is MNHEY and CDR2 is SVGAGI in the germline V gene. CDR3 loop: CASRVLTRSPLHF. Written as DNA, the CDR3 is TGTGCCAGCAGGGTTCTCACGAGGTCACCCCTCCACTTT.

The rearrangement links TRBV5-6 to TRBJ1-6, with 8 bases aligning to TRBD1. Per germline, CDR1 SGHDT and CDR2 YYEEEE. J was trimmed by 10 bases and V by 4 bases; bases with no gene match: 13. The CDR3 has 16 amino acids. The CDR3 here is CASSQAGTGILSPLHF. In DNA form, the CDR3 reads TGTGCCAGCAGCCAAGCCGGGACAGGTATTTTATCACCCCTCCACTTT.

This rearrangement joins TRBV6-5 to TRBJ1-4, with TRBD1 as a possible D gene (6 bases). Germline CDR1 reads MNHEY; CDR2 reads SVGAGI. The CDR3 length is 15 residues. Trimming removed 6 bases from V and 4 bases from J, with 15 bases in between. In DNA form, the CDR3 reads TGTGCCAGCAGAGACACCGACAGGCATAATGAAAAACTGTTTTTT. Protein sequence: CASRDTDRHNEKLFF.

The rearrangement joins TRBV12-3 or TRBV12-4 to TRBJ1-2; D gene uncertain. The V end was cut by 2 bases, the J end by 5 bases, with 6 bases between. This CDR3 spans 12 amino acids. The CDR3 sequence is CASSLQAYGYTF. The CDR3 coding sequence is TGTGCCAGCAGTTTACAGGCGTATGGCTACACCTTC.

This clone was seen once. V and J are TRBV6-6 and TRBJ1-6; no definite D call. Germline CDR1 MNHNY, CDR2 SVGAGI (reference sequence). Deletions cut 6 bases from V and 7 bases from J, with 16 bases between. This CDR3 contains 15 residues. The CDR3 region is CASRPLGTRNSPLHF. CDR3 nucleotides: TGTGCCAGCAGACCTCTTGGTACGAGGAATTCACCCCTCCACTTT.

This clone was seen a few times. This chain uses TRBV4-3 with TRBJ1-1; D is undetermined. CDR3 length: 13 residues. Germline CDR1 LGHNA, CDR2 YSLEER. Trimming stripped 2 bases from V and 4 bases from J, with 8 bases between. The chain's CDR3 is CASSQWESTEAFF. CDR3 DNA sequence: TGCGCCAGCAGCCAATGGGAGTCCACTGAAGCTTTCTTT.

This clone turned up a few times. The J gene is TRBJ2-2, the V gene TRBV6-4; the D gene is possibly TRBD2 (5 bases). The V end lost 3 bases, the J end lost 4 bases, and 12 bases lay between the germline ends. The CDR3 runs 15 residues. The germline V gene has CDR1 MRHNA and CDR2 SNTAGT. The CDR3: CASSEPGMGTGELFF. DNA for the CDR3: TGTGCCAGCAGTGAACCGGGGATGGGCACCGGGGAGCTGTTTTTT.

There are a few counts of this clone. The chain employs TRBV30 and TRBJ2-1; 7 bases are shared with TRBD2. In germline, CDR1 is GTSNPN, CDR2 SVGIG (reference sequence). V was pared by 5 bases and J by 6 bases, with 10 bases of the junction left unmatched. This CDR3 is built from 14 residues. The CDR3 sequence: CAWRTGGISNEQFF. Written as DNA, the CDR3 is TGTGCCTGGCGGACGGGGGGTATTAGCAATGAGCAGTTCTTC. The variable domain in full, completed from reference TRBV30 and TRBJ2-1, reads SQTIHQWPATLVQPVGSPLSLECTVEGTSNPNLYWYRQAAGRGLQLLFYSVGIGQISSEVPQNLSASRPQDRQFILSSKKLLLSDSGFYLCAWRTGGISNEQFFGPGTRLTVL.